The 5 T cell receptor beta chains presented below share a single source sample, sequenced in a study of CD4 T cell repertoires in COVID-19. The data were produced by immunoSEQ multiplex PCR, yet TCRdb's version contains in-frame clones alone and is incomplete. The profile shows over 75,000 clones, roughly four fifths of them singletons. The specimen comprised CD4+ T cells from peripheral blood, sampled after recovery from COVID-19. The receptors were sampled from a human donor who had COVID-19.

V usage is TRBV30 and J usage is TRBJ2-2; D gene unclear. The CDR3 length is 14 residues. V was trimmed by 3 bases and J by 2 bases, leaving 10 bases between them. Germline values: CDR1 GTSNPN, CDR2 SVGIG (reference sequence). The CDR3 nucleotides are TGTGCCTGGAGCCGCGGCCATAACACCGGGGAGCTGTTTTTT. As protein: CAWSRGHNTGELFF.

This clone was observed a few times. V gene TRBV7-2 combines with J gene TRBJ2-4; the D call may be TRBD1 or TRBD2 (6 bases each). The CDR3 length is 21 residues. The germline V and J ends were trimmed by 0 bases and 0 bases, with 24 bases remaining between them. Germline CDR1 is SGHTA and CDR2 is FQGNSA. In DNA form, the CDR3 reads TGTGCCAGCAGCTTAGCTATGCCAGGGGCCAATGGAGCGGGAGCCAAAAACATTCAGTACTTC. Translation gives CASSLAMPGANGAGAKNIQYF. The full variable domain, rest sourced from reference TRBV7-2 and TRBJ2-4, is GAGVSQSPSNKVTEKGKDVELRCDPISGHTALYWYRQSLGQGLEFLIYFQGNSAPDKSGLPSDRFSAERTGGSVSTLTIQRTQQEDSAVYLCASSLAMPGANGAGAKNIQYFGAGTRLSVL.

The chain carries TRBV28 and TRBJ2-3; 8 bases line up with TRBD2. In germline, CDR1 is MDHEN, CDR2 SYDVKM. V shed 6 bases, J shed 3 bases, and the junction held 8 bases outside the gene matches. The CDR3 is made up of 15 amino acids. The CDR3 coding sequence is TGTGCCAGCAGACCCAGCGGGAGTCGAACAGATACGCAGTATTTT. It codes for CASRPSGSRTDTQYF.

The V and J genes are TRBV11-2 and TRBJ2-7; TRBD1 or TRBD2 may be the D gene (5 bases each). Between the trimmed V and J ends, which lost 3 bases and 3 bases, there was a span of 12 bases. This CDR3 comprises 14 residues. Germline loops: CDR1 SGHAT, CDR2 FQNNGV. CDR3 in DNA: TGTGCCAGCAGCTTGGGACGGACCGGCTACGAGCAGTACTTC. Amino acids: CASSLGRTGYEQYF.

This chain links TRBV19 with TRBJ2-7; D is unresolved. Trimming removed 5 bases at V and 2 bases at J, with 13 bases between. CDR1 LNHDA and CDR2 SQIVND come from the germline V gene (reference sequence). The CDR3 has 14 amino acids. DNA for the CDR3: TGTGCCAGTAGTTTCCTCTATACAACCTACGAGCAGTACTTC. Its protein is CASSFLYTTYEQYF.